The present T cell receptor beta chain was sequenced within a study of shared clonotypes between healthy human individuals. General study results and limits: Only blood was sampled; tissue repertoires likely differ. Rarefaction demonstrated incomplete sorted-subset sequencing despite large depth.

Assay execution took place at the deep level. TCRdb's table, derived via immunoSEQ multiplex PCR, lists solely in-frame clones and lacks some. In the table there are approximately 1.5 million clones, about 98.5% of which are singletons. Negatively enriched CD4+ T cells were divided by CD45RA into naive and memory. In regard to this clone: Antigen specificity is unknown.

This CDR3 spans 15 amino acids. V gave up 6 bases and J gave up 0 bases; unmatched junction bases: 7. The germline V gene encodes CDR1 SGHAT and CDR2 FQNNGV. Specimen: naive CD4+ T cells sorted from blood. The subset is: CD45RA+ positively selected. This receptor was taken from a man aged 30 to 39 in good health. This chain uses TRBV11-2 with TRBJ1-2; TRBD1 matches 7 bases. This CDR3 is CASSSGGKTNYGYTF. The CDR3 DNA sequence: TGTGCCAGCAGTTCAGGGGGAAAGACTAACTATGGCTACACCTTC.